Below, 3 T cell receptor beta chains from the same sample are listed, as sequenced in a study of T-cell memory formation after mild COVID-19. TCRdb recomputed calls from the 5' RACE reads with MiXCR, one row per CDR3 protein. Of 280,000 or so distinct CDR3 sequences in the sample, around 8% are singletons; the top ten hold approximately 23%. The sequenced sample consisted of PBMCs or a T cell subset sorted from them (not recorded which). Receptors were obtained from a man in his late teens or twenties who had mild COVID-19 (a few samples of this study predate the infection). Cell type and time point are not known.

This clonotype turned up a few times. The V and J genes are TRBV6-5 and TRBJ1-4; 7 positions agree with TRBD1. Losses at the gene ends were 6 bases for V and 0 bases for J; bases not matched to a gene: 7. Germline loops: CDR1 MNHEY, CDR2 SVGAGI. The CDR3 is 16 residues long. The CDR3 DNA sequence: TGTGCCAGCAGGAGACAGGGTTTTGCAACTAATGAAAAACTGTTTTTT. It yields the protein CASRRQGFATNEKLFF.

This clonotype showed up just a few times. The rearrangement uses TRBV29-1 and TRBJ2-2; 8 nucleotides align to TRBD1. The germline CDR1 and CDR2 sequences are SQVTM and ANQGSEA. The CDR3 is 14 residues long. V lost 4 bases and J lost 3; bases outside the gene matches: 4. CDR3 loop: CSVGGDRYTGELFF. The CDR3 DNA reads TGCAGCGTTGGGGGGGACAGGTACACCGGGGAGCTGTTTTTT.

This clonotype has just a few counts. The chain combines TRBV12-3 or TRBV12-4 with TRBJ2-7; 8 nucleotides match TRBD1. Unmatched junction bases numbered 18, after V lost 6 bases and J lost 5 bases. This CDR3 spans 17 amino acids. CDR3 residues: CASRLTGVHQGWNEQYV. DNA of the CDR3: TGTGCCAGCAGATTGACAGGGGTCCACCAGGGATGGAACGAGCAGTACGTC.